This T cell receptor (beta chain) appears in the sequencing data of a study of T cells in Graves' hyperthyroidism and ophthalmopathy. Points from the study as a whole: Ophthalmopathy was identified by the model a median approximately six months ahead of onset.

In regard to this clonotype: Its target is not known.

CDR1 SEHNR and CDR2 FQNEAQ come from the germline V gene (reference sequence). Between the trimmed V and J ends, which lost 1 base and 5 bases, there was a span of 14 bases. This CDR3 is built from 15 residues. Diagnoses used clinical symptoms, serum thyroxine and TRAb, thyroid ultrasound and orbital computed tomography. Authors of the study amplified TCR beta CDR3 regions from RNA transcripts. The TCR CDR3 first-round RT-PCR relied on the HTBI primer set. One entry per CDR3 protein results from TCRdb running MiXCR on the multiplex PCR reads. Here the sample spans approximately 720,000 distinct CDR3 sequences, around 20% being singletons.

Source material: blood. The sequence derives from a woman aged 50 to 60 with Graves' hyperthyroidism that later progressed to Graves' ophthalmopathy. This sequence joins TRBV7-9 and TRBJ1-1, with a possible D match to TRBD1 (5 bases). The CDR3 sequence is CASSLDYLGGTEAFF. Written as DNA, the CDR3 is TGTGCCAGCAGCTTAGATTACCTGGGGGGAACTGAAGCTTTCTTT.